The 26 T cell receptor beta chains presented below share a single source sample, sequenced in a study of cytomegalovirus exposure and HLA in healthy donors. The PCR used 60 Vbeta and 13 Jbeta primers. Measured with immunoSEQ multiplex PCR; TCRdb has only the in-frame clones, and not every one. The table shows roughly 160,000 clones, with approximately 80% occurring only once. What was sequenced was PBMCs. The receptors shown here come from a male donor in good health and CMV-seronegative.

This clone was seen only once. One end of the junction does not line up with germline, which may come from a read error. The V call is TRBV6-1, the J call TRBJ1-2; perhaps TRBD1 as D (6 bases). The CDR3 runs 14 residues. CDR1 MNHNS and CDR2 SASEGT come from the germline V gene. CDR3 sequence (DNA): TGTGCCAGCAGTGAAGGGGACACCGTCTATGGCTACCCCTTC. This gives the protein CASSEGDTVYGYPF.

This clone has a handful of counts. The V and J genes are TRBV5-1 and TRBJ2-7; TRBD1 might be the D (6 bases). The germline V gene encodes CDR1 SGHRS and CDR2 YFSETQ. This CDR3 comprises 14 residues. Trimming took 3 bases from V and 6 from J, leaving 16 bases between them. The CDR3 DNA follows: TGCGCCAGCAGCTCCGGAGACAGGTCGGGCGAGCAGTACTTC. Translated: CASSSGDRSGEQYF.

The chain combines TRBV5-6 with TRBJ2-1; 11 bases agree with TRBD2. The CDR3 runs to 16 residues. The germline V gene encodes CDR1 SGHDT and CDR2 YYEEEE. V was clipped by 5 bases and J by 6 bases; unmatched bases: 10. The CDR3 nucleotides read TGTGCCAGCAGGGACCGACTAGCGGGACTAAGCAATGAGCAGTTCTTC. Translating it yields CASRDRLAGLSNEQFF.

J is TRBJ2-5 and V is TRBV7-9; TRBD2 matches at 8 bases. The CDR3 runs to 14 residues. CDR1 and CDR2 from the germline V gene are SEHNR and FQNEAQ (reference sequence). The junction had 7 bases not matched to a gene; V was cut back by 5 bases and J by 5 bases. The CDR3, as DNA: TGTGCCAGCAGCCGGGGACTAGTCGGGGAGACCCAGTACTTC. Its protein product is CASSRGLVGETQYF. The whole variable domain, filled in from reference TRBV7-9 and TRBJ2-5, reads DTGVSQNPRHKITKRGQNVTFRCDPISEHNRLYWYRQTLGQGPEFLTYFQNEAQLEKSRLLSDRFSAERPKGSFSTLEIQRTEQGDSAMYLCASSRGLVGETQYFGPGTRLLVL.

This chain connects TRBV5-1 to TRBJ1-4; 9 bases are shared with TRBD1. Germline V gene lookup returns CDR1 SGHRS and CDR2 YFSETQ. J was trimmed by 3 bases and V by 4 bases; bases with no gene match: 13. CDR3 length: 18 residues. The CDR3 protein is CASSVRQQGARPNEKLFF. As DNA, the CDR3 is TGCGCCAGCAGCGTGCGGCAACAGGGGGCCCGGCCTAATGAAAAACTGTTTTTT. Combining the CDR3 with reference TRBV5-1 and TRBJ1-4 gives the whole variable domain KAGVTQTPRYLIKTRGQQVTLSCSPISGHRSVSWYQQTPGQGLQFLFEYFSETQRNKGNFPGRFSGRQFSNSRSEMNVSTLELGDSALYLCASSVRQQGARPNEKLFFGSGTQLSVL.

V and J are TRBV29-1 and TRBJ2-5, with TRBD1 as a possible D gene (6 bases). CDR1 is SQVTM, CDR2 ANQGSEA, per germline. This CDR3 has 14 residues. The V end lost 0 bases, the J end lost 3 bases, and 11 bases lay between the germline ends. The CDR3 bases are TGCAGCGTTGAAGATCAGGGGCTCGAAGAGACCCAGTACTTC. It is translated as CSVEDQGLEETQYF.

V and J are TRBV9 and TRBJ2-2, with 7 bases identical to TRBD1. This CDR3 is 15 amino acids long. With 3 bases clipped from V and 0 bases from J, the junction kept 2 bases outside the gene matches. The germline CDR1 and CDR2 sequences are SGDLS and YYNGEE. The DNA for the CDR3 is TGTGCCAGCAGCGCTCAGGGGGCGAACACCGGGGAGCTGTTTTTT. Translation gives CASSAQGANTGELFF.

The V and J genes are TRBV28 and TRBJ2-7; the D is unclear. Trimming shortened V by 4 bases and J by 5 bases, and 15 bases separated the two germline ends. Germline V gene sequence: CDR1 MDHEN, CDR2 SYDVKM. The CDR3 consists of 14 residues. CDR3 loop: CASSSPTRGDEQYF. The DNA for the CDR3 is TGTGCCAGCAGTTCCCCCACGCGTGGTGACGAGCAGTACTTC.

The chain uses TRBV5-1 and TRBJ1-2; tentative D call: TRBD1 (5 bases). Germline CDR1 is SGHRS and CDR2 is YFSETQ. V was shortened by 5 bases and J by 2 bases, with 10 bases between the two germline ends. This CDR3 comprises 13 residues. CDR3 nucleotides: TGCGCCAGCAGACCGACAGAAAACTATGGCTACACCTTC. It codes for CASRPTENYGYTF. Full variable domain (missing parts from reference TRBV5-1 and TRBJ1-2): KAGVTQTPRYLIKTRGQQVTLSCSPISGHRSVSWYQQTPGQGLQFLFEYFSETQRNKGNFPGRFSGRQFSNSRSEMNVSTLELGDSALYLCASRPTENYGYTFGSGTRLTVV.

Of note for this clone: This same CDR3 is encoded by further DNA sequences in the sample. This chain joins TRBV5-1 and TRBJ2-7; no clear D. The CDR3 contains 13 residues. Between the trimmed V and J ends, which lost 0 bases and 5 bases, there was a span of 9 bases. Germline V gives CDR1 SGHRS, CDR2 YFSETQ. CDR3 nucleotide sequence: TGCGCCAGCAGCTTGGGTCTTGCTAACGAGCAGTACTTC. Translation gives CASSLGLANEQYF. Filled out from reference TRBV5-1 and TRBJ2-7, the complete variable domain reads KAGVTQTPRYLIKTRGQQVTLSCSPISGHRSVSWYQQTPGQGLQFLFEYFSETQRNKGNFPGRFSGRQFSNSRSEMNVSTLELGDSALYLCASSLGLANEQYFGPGTRLTVT.

The V gene is TRBV19, the J gene TRBJ2-7; TRBD2 might be the D (7 bases). Germline values: CDR1 LNHDA, CDR2 SQIVND (reference sequence). The ends were cut back, 4 bases at V and 0 bases at J, with 10 bases in the middle. CDR3 length equals 14 residues. The CDR3 DNA is TGTGCCAGTAGTAGCGGGGGACACTCCTACGAGCAGTACTTC. This sequence encodes CASSSGGHSYEQYF.

This clone has more than one count but fewer than ten. The genes are TRBV15 and TRBJ1-5; D not certain. Germline assignment: CDR1 LNHNV and CDR2 YYDKDF (reference sequence). The V gene lost 0 bases and the J gene lost 6 bases, with 12 bases spanning the gap. The CDR3 covers 15 residues. The CDR3 sequence is CATSRDPVNSQPQHF. In DNA form, the CDR3 reads TGTGCCACCAGCAGAGACCCGGTGAATAGTCAGCCCCAGCATTTT. Complete variable domain (other parts from reference TRBV15 and TRBJ1-5): DAMVIQNPRYQVTQFGKPVTLSCSQTLNHNVMYWYQQKSSQAPKLLFHYYDKDFNNEADTPDNFQSRRPNTSFCFLDIRSPGLGDTAMYLCATSRDPVNSQPQHFGDGTRLSIL.

J is TRBJ1-1 and V is TRBV19, with TRBD1 identical over 9 bases. Germline values: CDR1 LNHDA, CDR2 SQIVND (reference sequence). The CDR3 runs to 14 residues. V lost 3 bases and J lost 4; bases outside the gene matches: 3. CDR3 protein: CASSMTGGRTEAFF. DNA for the CDR3: TGTGCCAGTAGTATGACAGGGGGACGCACTGAAGCTTTCTTT. The full variable domain, with the rest looked up from reference TRBV19 and TRBJ1-1, is DGGITQSPKYLFRKEGQNVTLSCEQNLNHDAMYWYRQDPGQGLRLIYYSQIVNDFQKGDIAEGYSVSREKKESFPLTVTSAQKNPTAFYLCASSMTGGRTEAFFGQGTRLTVV.

This chain links TRBV7-8 with TRBJ2-7, with 10 bases identical to TRBD1. The CDR3 runs 16 residues. V shed 5 bases, J shed 3 bases, and the junction held 10 bases outside the gene matches. Per the germline V gene, CDR1 is SGHVS and CDR2 is FQNEAQ. The CDR3, as DNA: TGTGCCAGCAGCACTGGCGGCCGGGACAGGGGCTACGAGCAGTACTTC. It is translated as CASSTGGRDRGYEQYF.

The chain joins TRBV27 to TRBJ1-6; possible D gene TRBD1, 5 bases. V lost 8 bases and J 8 bases, leaving 13 bases between the germline ends. Germline lookup yields CDR1 MNHEY and CDR2 SMNVEV (reference sequence). The CDR3 is 13 amino acids. The CDR3 sequence is CASRRGVDSPLHF. Written as DNA, the CDR3 is TGTGCCAGCCGACGGGGGGTCGATTCACCCCTCCACTTT.

The V call is TRBV5-4, the J call TRBJ2-1, with a weak D call TRBD2 (6 bases). The CDR3 spans 15 residues. Germline V CDR1 and CDR2: SGHNT, YYREEE (reference sequence). V was pared by 0 bases and J by 2 bases, with 9 bases between. In DNA form, the CDR3 reads TGTGCCAGCAGCTTGGAGTTAGCGGCCTACAATGAGCAGTTCTTC. It yields the protein CASSLELAAYNEQFF.

This clone was picked up a small number of times. The rearrangement links TRBV28 to TRBJ1-1; possibly TRBD1 for D (5 bases). The germline V and J ends were trimmed by 6 bases and 1 base, with 9 bases remaining between them. Germline V gene sequence: CDR1 MDHEN, CDR2 SYDVKM. The CDR3 contains 13 residues. CDR3: CASRQTGNTEAFF. The CDR3 bases are TGTGCCAGCAGACAAACAGGGAACACTGAAGCTTTCTTT.

V and J are TRBV29-1 and TRBJ1-1; D unclear. CDR3 size: 12 residues. Between the trimmed V and J ends, which lost 0 bases and 4 bases, there was a span of 6 bases. The germline gives CDR1 SQVTM, CDR2 ANQGSEA. CDR3 in amino acids: CSVEDIGTEAFF. The CDR3, as DNA: TGCAGCGTTGAAGATATCGGCACTGAAGCTTTCTTT.

This clone has only one observation. The chain carries TRBV15 and TRBJ1-5, with 7 bases aligning to TRBD1. V trimming: 9 bases; J trimming: 6 bases; junction bases outside the gene matches: 14. The V gene's germline CDR1 is LNHNV and CDR2 YYDKDF (reference sequence). The CDR3 runs 15 residues. CDR3 residues: CATQDFQGVGQPQHF. The CDR3 bases are TGTGCCACGCAGGATTTTCAGGGGGTGGGTCAGCCCCAGCATTTT.

The genes are TRBV6-5 and TRBJ2-7, with 11 nucleotides matching TRBD1. The CDR3 spans 15 residues. The ends lost 0 bases at V and 7 bases at J; junction bases unmatched: 5. Germline assignment: CDR1 MNHEY and CDR2 SVGAGI. The CDR3 sequence: CASSYSGTGGGEQYF. As DNA, the CDR3 is TGTGCCAGCAGTTACTCGGGGACAGGGGGTGGAGAGCAGTACTTC.

The chain links TRBV10-3 to TRBJ2-3; 7 nucleotides agree with TRBD2. This CDR3 is 16 amino acids long. V dropped 2 bases and J dropped 3; count of bases not matched to a gene: 8. Per germline, CDR1 ENHRY and CDR2 SYGVKD. The CDR3 sequence is CAISEASSGLTDTQYF. In nucleotides, the CDR3 is TGTGCCATCAGTGAGGCTTCTAGCGGCCTGACAGATACGCAGTATTTT.

The count of this clone is one. V is TRBV11-2 and J is TRBJ2-7; 7 bases are a match to TRBD2. The J segment lost 1 base and the V segment lost 6 bases, leaving 9 bases of the junction unmatched. Looked up from germline, CDR1 is SGHAT and CDR2 is FQNNGV. CDR3 length equals 15 residues. The CDR3 reads CASSWTRLISYEQYF. The DNA of the CDR3 is TGTGCCAGCAGTTGGACTAGACTAATATCCTACGAGCAGTACTTC.

This chain connects TRBV4-2 to TRBJ1-5; 8 nucleotides align to TRBD1. CDR1 is LGHNA, CDR2 YNFKEQ, per germline. CDR3 length equals 15 residues. The junction had 5 bases not matched to a gene; V was cut back by 3 bases and J by 4 bases. The CDR3 sequence: CASSQRQGLNQPQHF. The CDR3 nucleotides are TGTGCCAGCAGCCAGAGACAGGGGCTTAATCAGCCCCAGCATTTT.

This clone was detected only a few times. The rearrangement links TRBV5-1 to TRBJ2-7; maybe TRBD2 (6 bases). The germline V gene has CDR1 SGHRS and CDR2 YFSETQ. V lost 4 bases to trimming and J lost 5 bases, with 19 bases between them. CDR3 length: 15 residues. The CDR3 loop reads CASSPSGGPINEQYF. As DNA, the CDR3 is TGCGCCAGCAGCCCGTCTGGAGGGCCGATAAACGAGCAGTACTTC.

The gene calls are TRBV5-1 and TRBJ2-7, with D tentatively TRBD2 (6 bases). Germline lookup yields CDR1 SGHRS and CDR2 YFSETQ. This CDR3 has 12 residues. Trimming left V 4 bases short and J 6 bases short, with 11 bases between. The CDR3, as DNA: TGCGCCAGCAGCAAAGGGGACTTCGAGCAGTACTTC. The encoded protein is CASSKGDFEQYF.

This clone was found once. The chain couples TRBV28 to TRBJ1-5; 9 bases align to TRBD1. The CDR3 sequence is 15 residues long. In germline, CDR1 is MDHEN, CDR2 SYDVKM. With V trimmed by 7 bases and J by 5 bases, 9 bases remained unmatched. Here the CDR3 DNA reads TGTGCCAGCAACTCGGGACAGGGTAGAGATCAGCCCCAGCATTTT. It yields the protein CASNSGQGRDQPQHF.